This T cell receptor beta chain emerged from a study of blood T cell repertoires in COVID-19. Looking at the study overall: Sites across the United States, Italy and Spain contributed samples from acute and convalescent COVID-19. In each case, the material was cDNA or gDNA derived from T cells, B-cell-depleted T cells, or PBMCs.

Original processing methods: Reference gene primer amplification gave nucleated cell count estimates. Data came from immunoSEQ multiplex PCR; TCRdb stores just in-frame clones and leaves some out. That table supplies the V and J calls and clone size; D and trimming were determined from the DNA. The sample lists approximately 130,000 clones, 86% occurring once. Germline trimming cut 0 bases from V and 4 bases from J; bases unmatched to any gene: 6. Per germline, CDR1 KGHSH and CDR2 LQKENI. This CDR3 is built from 17 residues. The sample was peripheral blood. The receptor's source is a woman in her forties or fifties who had recovered from COVID-19. The V gene is TRBV18, the J gene TRBJ2-3; TRBD2 agrees at 11 bases. The CDR3 sequence is CASSPPELAGGSDTQYF. For the CDR3, the DNA is TGTGCCAGCTCACCACCGGAGCTAGCGGGAGGTTCAGATACGCAGTATTTT.